Below, 2 T cell receptor beta chains from the same sample are listed, as sequenced in a study of human T cells and chemical hapten exposure. Sample time point: pre-sensitization, week 0. Treatment given: therapeutic diphenylcyclopropenone sensitization with weekly scalp DPC. TCRdb processed the RACE reads anew with MiXCR; each CDR3 protein has one entry. The table has fewer than 60,000 distinct CDR3 sequences, roughly 12% seen once. Sequenced material: whole blood, taken in connection with sensitization to the hapten diphenylcyclopropenone (DPC). These receptors were taken from a woman between 40 and 50 years old with alopecia areata. Some clones in this sample may be carry-over from other donors' samples.

The CDR3 region has the DNA TGTGCCAGCAGCTTGGTTACTAGCGGGAGGGCCTCCTACAATGAGCAGTTCTTC. Translating it yields CASSLVTSGRASYNEQFF. The chain couples TRBV5-4 to TRBJ2-1; TRBD2 agrees at 13 bases. V was clipped by 0 bases and J by 0 bases; unmatched bases: 3. CDR1 and CDR2 (germline): SGHNT, YYREEE (reference sequence). CDR3 length: 18 amino acids.

The sample holds many counts of this clonotype. This chain uses TRBV20-1 with TRBJ1-4; D is undetermined. Trimming removed 0 bases from V and 0 bases from J, with 17 bases in between. This CDR3 is built from 18 residues. Germline values: CDR1 DFQATT, CDR2 SNEGSKA (reference sequence). CDR3 region: CSARDLGIPHATNEKLFF. The CDR3 coding sequence is TGCAGTGCTAGAGATTTAGGAATCCCACATGCAACTAATGAAAAACTGTTTTTT.